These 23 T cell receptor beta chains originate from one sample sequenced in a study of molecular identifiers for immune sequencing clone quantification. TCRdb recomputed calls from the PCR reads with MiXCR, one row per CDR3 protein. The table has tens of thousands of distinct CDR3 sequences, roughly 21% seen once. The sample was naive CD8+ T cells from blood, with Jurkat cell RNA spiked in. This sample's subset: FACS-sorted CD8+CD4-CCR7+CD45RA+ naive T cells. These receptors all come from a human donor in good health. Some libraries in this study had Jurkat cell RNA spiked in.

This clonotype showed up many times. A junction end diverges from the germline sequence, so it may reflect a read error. The CDR3 bases are TGTGCCAACAGTAGGGAGGGTAAAGAAGAGACCCAGTACTTC. Its translation is CANSREGKEETQYF. This chain uses TRBV12-3 or TRBV12-4 with TRBJ2-5; 7 nucleotides align to TRBD2. The CDR3 is made up of 14 amino acids.

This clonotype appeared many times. The CDR3 here is CASSQERRGTGELFF. DNA for the CDR3: TGCGCCAGCAGCCAAGAGCGCAGGGGGACCGGGGAGCTGTTTTTT. The genes are TRBV4-1 and TRBJ2-2, with 7 bases identical to TRBD1. CDR3 length: 15 amino acids. After removal of 0 bases from V and 5 bases from J, the junction contained 3 bases not matched to a gene. Germline V gene sequence: CDR1 MGHRA, CDR2 YSYEKL.

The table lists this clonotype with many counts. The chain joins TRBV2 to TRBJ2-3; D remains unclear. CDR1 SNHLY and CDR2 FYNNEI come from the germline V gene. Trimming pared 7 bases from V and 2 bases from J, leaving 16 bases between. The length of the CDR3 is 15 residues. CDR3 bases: TGTGCCAGCACCGAAGGGATTAGAACCACAGATACGCAGTATTTT. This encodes CASTEGIRTTDTQYF.

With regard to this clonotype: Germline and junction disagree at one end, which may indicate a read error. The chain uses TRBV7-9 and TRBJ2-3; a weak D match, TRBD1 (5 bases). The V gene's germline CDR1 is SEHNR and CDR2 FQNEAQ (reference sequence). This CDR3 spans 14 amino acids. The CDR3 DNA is TGTGCCAGCAACTTAGCAGGGAGCACAGATACGCAGTATTTT. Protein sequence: CASNLAGSTDTQYF.

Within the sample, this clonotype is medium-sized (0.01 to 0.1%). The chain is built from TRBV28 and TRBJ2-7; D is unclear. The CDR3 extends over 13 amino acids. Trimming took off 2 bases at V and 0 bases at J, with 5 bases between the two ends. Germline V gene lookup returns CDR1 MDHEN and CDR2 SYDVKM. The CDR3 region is CASSLLRSYEQYF. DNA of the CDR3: TGTGCCAGCAGTTTACTCCGCTCCTACGAGCAGTACTTC.

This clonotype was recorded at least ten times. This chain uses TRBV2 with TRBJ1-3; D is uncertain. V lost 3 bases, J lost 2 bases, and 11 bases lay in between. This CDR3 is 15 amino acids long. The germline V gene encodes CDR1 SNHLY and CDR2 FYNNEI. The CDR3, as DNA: TGTGCCAGCAGTGACTCCGCCACCCCTGGAAACACCATATATTTT. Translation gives CASSDSATPGNTIYF.

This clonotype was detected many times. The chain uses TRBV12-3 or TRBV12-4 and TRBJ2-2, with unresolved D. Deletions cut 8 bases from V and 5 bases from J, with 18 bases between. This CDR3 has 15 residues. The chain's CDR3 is CASRPWADTTGELFF. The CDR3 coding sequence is TGTGCCAGCCGTCCGTGGGCAGATACTACCGGGGAGCTGTTTTTT.

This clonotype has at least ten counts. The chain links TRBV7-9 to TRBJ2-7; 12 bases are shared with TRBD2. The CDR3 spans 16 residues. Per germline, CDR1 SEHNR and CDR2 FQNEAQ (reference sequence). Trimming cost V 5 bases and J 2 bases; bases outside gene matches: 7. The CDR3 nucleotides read TGTGCCAGCAGCGCGTCTAGCGGGAGGGCACCCTACGAGCAGTACTTC. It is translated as CASSASSGRAPYEQYF.

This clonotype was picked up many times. CDR3 in amino acids: CASGSLPNTEAFF. The CDR3 DNA reads TGTGCTAGTGGTTCCCTCCCGAACACTGAAGCTTTCTTT. The chain is built from TRBV12-5 and TRBJ1-1; D unresolved. The CDR3 length is 13 residues. Germline CDR1 and CDR2: LGHNT and FRNRAP. V lost 4 bases, J lost 1 base, and 7 bases lay in between.

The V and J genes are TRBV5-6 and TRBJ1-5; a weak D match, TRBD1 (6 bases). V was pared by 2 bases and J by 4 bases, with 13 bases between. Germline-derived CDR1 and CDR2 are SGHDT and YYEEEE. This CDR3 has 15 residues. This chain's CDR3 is CASSFGWGRNQPQHF. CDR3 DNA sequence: TGTGCCAGCAGCTTTGGTTGGGGGCGGAATCAGCCCCAGCATTTT. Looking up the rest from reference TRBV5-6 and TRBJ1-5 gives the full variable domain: DAGVTQSPTHLIKTRGQQVTLRCSPKSGHDTVSWYQQALGQGPQFIFQYYEEEERQRGNFPDRFSGHQFPNYSSELNVNALLLGDSALYLCASSFGWGRNQPQHFGDGTRLSIL.

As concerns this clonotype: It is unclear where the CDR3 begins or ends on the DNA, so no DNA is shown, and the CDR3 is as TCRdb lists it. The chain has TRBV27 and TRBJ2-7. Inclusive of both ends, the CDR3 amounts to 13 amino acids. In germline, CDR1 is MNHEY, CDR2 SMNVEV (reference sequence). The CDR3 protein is CASSFLETYEQYF.

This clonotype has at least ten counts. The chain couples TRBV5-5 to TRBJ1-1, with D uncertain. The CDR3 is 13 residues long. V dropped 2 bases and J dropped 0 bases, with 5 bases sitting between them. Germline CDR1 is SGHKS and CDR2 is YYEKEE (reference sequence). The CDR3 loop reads CASSFLLNTEAFF. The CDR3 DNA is TGTGCCAGCAGCTTTTTATTGAACACTGAAGCTTTCTTT.

The CDR3 sequence: CASSLVPPGEQYF. CDR3 in DNA: TGTGCCAGCAGCTTAGTTCCCCCTGGGGAGCAGTACTTC. The chain combines TRBV7-3 with TRBJ2-7, with no clear D. The V gene lost 2 bases and the J gene lost 7 bases, with 12 bases spanning the gap. Germline V gene sequence: CDR1 SGHTA, CDR2 FQGTGA. The CDR3 spans 13 residues.

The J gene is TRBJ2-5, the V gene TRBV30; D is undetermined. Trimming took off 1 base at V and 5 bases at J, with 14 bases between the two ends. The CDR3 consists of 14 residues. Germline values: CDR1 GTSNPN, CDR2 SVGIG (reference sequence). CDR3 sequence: CAWSGQERRETQYF. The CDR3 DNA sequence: TGTGCCTGGAGTGGTCAAGAGCGCCGGGAGACCCAGTACTTC.

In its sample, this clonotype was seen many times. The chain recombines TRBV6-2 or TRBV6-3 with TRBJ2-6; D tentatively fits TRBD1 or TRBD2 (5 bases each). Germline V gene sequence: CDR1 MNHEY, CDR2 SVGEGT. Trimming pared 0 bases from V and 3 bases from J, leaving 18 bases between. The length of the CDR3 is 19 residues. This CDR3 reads CASSYSSGRDLFGANVLTF. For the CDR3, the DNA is TGTGCCAGCAGTTACTCGTCGGGACGGGACCTCTTTGGGGCCAACGTCCTGACTTTC.

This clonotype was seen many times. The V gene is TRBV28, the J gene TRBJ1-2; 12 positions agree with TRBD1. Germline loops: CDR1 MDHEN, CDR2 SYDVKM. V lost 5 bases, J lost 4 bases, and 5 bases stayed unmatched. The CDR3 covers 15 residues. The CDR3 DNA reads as TGTGCCAGCAGTCCAGGGACAGGGGGCGGCTATGGCTACACCTTC. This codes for CASSPGTGGGYGYTF.

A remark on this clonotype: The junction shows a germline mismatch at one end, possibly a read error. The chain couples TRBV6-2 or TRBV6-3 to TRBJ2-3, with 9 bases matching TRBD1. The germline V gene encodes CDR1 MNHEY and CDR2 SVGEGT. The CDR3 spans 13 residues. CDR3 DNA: TGTGCCAGCACCGATTATAGACAGGGGGATCAGTATTTC. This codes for CASTDYRQGDQYF.

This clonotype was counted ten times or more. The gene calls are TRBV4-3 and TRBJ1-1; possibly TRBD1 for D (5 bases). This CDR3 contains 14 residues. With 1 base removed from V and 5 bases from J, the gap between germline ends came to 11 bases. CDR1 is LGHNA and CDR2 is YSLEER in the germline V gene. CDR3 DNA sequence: TGCGCCAGCAGCCAAGTTGGGGGGTTAACTGAAGCTTTCTTT. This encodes CASSQVGGLTEAFF.

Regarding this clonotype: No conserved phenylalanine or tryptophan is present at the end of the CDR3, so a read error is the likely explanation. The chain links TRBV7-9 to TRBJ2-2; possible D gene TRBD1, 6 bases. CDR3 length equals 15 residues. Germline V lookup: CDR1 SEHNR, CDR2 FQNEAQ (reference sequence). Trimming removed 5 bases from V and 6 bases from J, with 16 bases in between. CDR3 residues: CASSPTGKFAGELFL. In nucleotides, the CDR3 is TGTGCCAGCAGCCCGACAGGAAAGTTCGCCGGGGAGCTGTTTCTT.

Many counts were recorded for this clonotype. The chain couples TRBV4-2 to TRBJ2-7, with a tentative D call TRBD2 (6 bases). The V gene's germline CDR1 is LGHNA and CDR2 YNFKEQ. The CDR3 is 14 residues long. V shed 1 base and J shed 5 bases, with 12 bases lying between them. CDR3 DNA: TGTGCCAGCAGCCAAGCCGGGGGACGCAACGAGCAGTACTTC. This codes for CASSQAGGRNEQYF.

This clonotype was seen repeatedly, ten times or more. This CDR3 reads CSARDRGLAGAQQYF. CDR3 bases: TGCAGTGCTAGAGACCGGGGACTAGCGGGAGCCCAGCAGTACTTC. The chain uses TRBV20-1 and TRBJ2-7; 14 nucleotides align to TRBD2. The CDR3 totals 15 residues. Germline values: CDR1 DFQATT, CDR2 SNEGSKA (reference sequence). J lost 8 bases, V lost 0 bases, and 6 bases had no gene match.

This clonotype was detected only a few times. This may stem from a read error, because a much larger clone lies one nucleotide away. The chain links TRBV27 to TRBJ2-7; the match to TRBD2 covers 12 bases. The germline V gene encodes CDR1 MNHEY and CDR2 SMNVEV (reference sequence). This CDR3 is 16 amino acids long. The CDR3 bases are TGTGCCAGCAGTTTACTGGGGACTAGCGGGTCCTACGAGCAGTGCTTC. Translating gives CASSLLGTSGSYEQCF.

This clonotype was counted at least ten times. CDR3 DNA: TGTGCCAGCAGCTTAGTCGTGCCCACAGATACGCAGTATTTT. Amino acid sequence: CASSLVVPTDTQYF. V and J are TRBV11-2 and TRBJ2-3; the D is unclear. The CDR3 runs to 14 residues. Trimming removed 1 base at V and 2 bases at J, with 7 bases between. CDR1 and CDR2 from the germline V gene are SGHAT and FQNNGV.